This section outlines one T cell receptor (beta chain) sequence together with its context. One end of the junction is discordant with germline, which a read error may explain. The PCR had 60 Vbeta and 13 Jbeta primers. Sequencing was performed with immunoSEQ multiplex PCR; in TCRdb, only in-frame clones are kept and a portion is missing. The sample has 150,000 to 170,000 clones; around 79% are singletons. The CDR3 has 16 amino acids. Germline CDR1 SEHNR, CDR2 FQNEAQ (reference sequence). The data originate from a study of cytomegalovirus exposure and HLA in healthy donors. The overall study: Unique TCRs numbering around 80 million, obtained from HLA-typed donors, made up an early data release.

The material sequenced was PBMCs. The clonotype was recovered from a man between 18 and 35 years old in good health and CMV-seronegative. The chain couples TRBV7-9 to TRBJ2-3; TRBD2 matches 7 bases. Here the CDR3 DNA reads TGTTCCAGCACCGACACAGCGGGGCGAAACACAGATACGCAGTATTTT. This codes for CSSTDTAGRNTDTQYF. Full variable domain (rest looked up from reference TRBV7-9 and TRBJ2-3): DTGVSQNPRHKITKRGQNVTFRCDPISEHNRLYWYRQTLGQGPEFLTYFQNEAQLEKSRLLSDRFSAERPKGSFSTLEIQRTEQGDSAMYLCSSTDTAGRNTDTQYFGPGTRLTVL.